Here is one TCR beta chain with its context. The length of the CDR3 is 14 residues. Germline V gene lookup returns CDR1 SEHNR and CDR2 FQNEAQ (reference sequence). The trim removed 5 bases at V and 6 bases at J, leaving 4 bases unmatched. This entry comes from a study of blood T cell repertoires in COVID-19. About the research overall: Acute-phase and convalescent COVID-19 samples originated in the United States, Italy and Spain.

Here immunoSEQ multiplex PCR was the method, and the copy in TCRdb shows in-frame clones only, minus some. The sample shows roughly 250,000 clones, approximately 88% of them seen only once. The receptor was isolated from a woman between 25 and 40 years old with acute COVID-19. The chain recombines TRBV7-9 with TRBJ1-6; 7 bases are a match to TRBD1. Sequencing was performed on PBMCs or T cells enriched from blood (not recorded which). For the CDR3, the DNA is TGTGCCAGCAGCGGAGGGACAGTTAATTCACCCCTCCACTTT. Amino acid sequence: CASSGGTVNSPLHF. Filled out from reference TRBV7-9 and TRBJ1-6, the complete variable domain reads DTGVSQNPRHKITKRGQNVTFRCDPISEHNRLYWYRQTLGQGPEFLTYFQNEAQLEKSRLLSDRFSAERPKGSFSTLEIQRTEQGDSAMYLCASSGGTVNSPLHFGNGTRLTVT.